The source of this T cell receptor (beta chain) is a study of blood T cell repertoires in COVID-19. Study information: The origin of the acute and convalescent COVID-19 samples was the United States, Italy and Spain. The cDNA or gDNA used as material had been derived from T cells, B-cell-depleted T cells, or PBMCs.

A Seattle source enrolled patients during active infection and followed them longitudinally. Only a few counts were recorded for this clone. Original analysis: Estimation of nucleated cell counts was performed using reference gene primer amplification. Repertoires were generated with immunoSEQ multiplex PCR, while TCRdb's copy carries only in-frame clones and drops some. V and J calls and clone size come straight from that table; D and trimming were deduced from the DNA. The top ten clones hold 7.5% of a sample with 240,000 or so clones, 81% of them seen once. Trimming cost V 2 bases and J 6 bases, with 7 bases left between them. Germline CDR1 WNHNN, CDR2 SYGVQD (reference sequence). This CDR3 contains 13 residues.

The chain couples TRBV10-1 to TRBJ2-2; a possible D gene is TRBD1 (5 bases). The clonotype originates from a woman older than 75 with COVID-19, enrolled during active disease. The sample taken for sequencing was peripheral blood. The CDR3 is CASSEGAPGELFF. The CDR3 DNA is TGCGCCAGCAGTGAGGGGGCCCCCGGGGAGCTGTTTTTT.